This T cell receptor beta chain came from a study of regulatory T cells in long-lasting Graves disease. Regarding the study as a whole: Preferential use of TRBV28, TRBJ1-2 and TRBJ2-5 was seen in persistent disease.

This CDR3 contains 15 residues. The V and J ends lost 3 bases and 6 bases respectively, with 14 bases between them. CDR1 is MNHGY, CDR2 SVAAGI, per germline. The sample's time point: newly diagnosed GD, antithyroid drugs for less than 3 months. The TCR library was prepared using RNA isolated from PBMCs. Building the TCR beta libraries relied on iRepertoire HTBI primers, and CDR3 regions underwent Arm-PCR. MiXCR, applied by TCRdb to the multiplex PCR reads, yields one record per CDR3 protein. The sample contains about 560,000 distinct CDR3 sequences, roughly 16% of which appear only once. In regard to this clonotype: What it binds is unknown. No conserved phenylalanine or tryptophan ends this CDR3, so it is likely a read error.

These records were also assigned to another study, of T cells in Graves' hyperthyroidism and ophthalmopathy.

The chain links TRBV6-9 to TRBJ2-2; the D is unclear. The receptor's source is a man between 18 and 29 years old with Graves disease. Sequenced here: peripheral blood mononuclear cells (PBMCs), sampled at new diagnosis, from a patient treated with antithyroid drugs. This chain's CDR3 is CASSYAEEFSGELFL. The CDR3 DNA reads as TGTGCCAGCAGTTACGCCGAGGAGTTCTCCGGGGAGCTGTTTCTT.